Below are 26 T cell receptor beta chains sequenced from a single sample in a study of early stage breast cancer tumors. Only in-frame clones appear in the TCRdb table, and some are missing; sequencing was by immunoSEQ multiplex PCR. The sample records tens of thousands of clones, around 80% being singletons. Sample: blood. The receptor set was obtained from a person between 35 and 49 years old with breast cancer.

The chain employs TRBV7-2 and TRBJ2-7, with unresolved D. Trimming pared 1 base from V and 5 bases from J, leaving 6 bases between. Germline V gene data show CDR1 as SGHTA and CDR2 as FQGNSA. The CDR3 covers 12 residues. The CDR3 DNA sequence: TGTGCCAGCAGCTTAGTTGGCGACGAGCAGTACTTC. The encoded protein is CASSLVGDEQYF.

The chain combines TRBV11-1 with TRBJ2-1; 9 bases map to TRBD2. The CDR3 length is 14 residues. The germline gives CDR1 SGHAT, CDR2 FQDESV (reference sequence). The V and J ends lost 6 bases and 3 bases, in that order; junction bases with no gene match: 3. In DNA, the CDR3 is TGTGCCAGCAGTCGTAGCGGGAGCTACAATGAGCAGTTCTTC. Amino acid sequence: CASSRSGSYNEQFF.

This chain uses TRBV11-3 with TRBJ2-1; no clear D gene. The germline V gene has CDR1 SGHNT and CDR2 YENEEA. CDR3 length equals 16 residues. Between the trimmed V and J ends, which lost 5 bases and 3 bases, there was a span of 17 bases. CDR3 sequence (DNA): TGTGCCAGCAGCCCGAGCCGTCTAGGTCTCTACAATGAGCAGTTCTTC. It is translated as CASSPSRLGLYNEQFF.

The chain joins TRBV28 to TRBJ1-2; D is perhaps TRBD1 (6 bases). The ends were cut back, 2 bases at V and 3 bases at J, with 7 bases in the middle. From germline, CDR1 is MDHEN and CDR2 SYDVKM. This CDR3 contains 13 residues. The CDR3 coding sequence is TGTGCCAGCAGTTTACCAGGGGACTATGGCTACACCTTC. This sequence encodes CASSLPGDYGYTF.

This clone was picked up one time. The chain links TRBV6-5 to TRBJ2-1, with a possible D match to TRBD2 (6 bases). CDR1 and CDR2 (germline): MNHEY, SVGAGI. Trimming removed 8 bases at V and 0 bases at J, with 14 bases between. This CDR3 has 15 amino acids. The CDR3 DNA is TGTGCCAGCTGGCCCCTCGGGGGCTCCTACAATGAGCAGTTCTTC. This sequence encodes CASWPLGGSYNEQFF.

This clone was seen a few times. V is TRBV20-1 and J is TRBJ2-5, with D uncertain. Germline CDR1 and CDR2: DFQATT and SNEGSKA (reference sequence). V lost 7 bases and J 2 bases, leaving 8 bases between the germline ends. The CDR3 covers 11 residues. The CDR3 DNA sequence: TGCAGTGTAACCCCTCAAGAGACCCAGTACTTC. This sequence encodes CSVTPQETQYF.

The rearrangement joins TRBV10-2 to TRBJ2-7; 10 bases are shared with TRBD2. CDR3 length equals 16 residues. Germline-derived CDR1 and CDR2 are WSHSY and SAAADI. Losses at the gene ends were 3 bases for V and 0 bases for J; bases not matched to a gene: 5. CDR3 loop: CASSEWSSGSSYEQYF. CDR3 bases: TGCGCCAGCAGTGAATGGTCTAGCGGGAGCTCCTACGAGCAGTACTTC.

This sequence joins TRBV14 and TRBJ2-3; D is perhaps TRBD1 or TRBD2 (6 bases each). The germline V gene encodes CDR1 SGHDN and CDR2 FVKESK. The CDR3 runs to 17 residues. V dropped 4 bases and J dropped 6 bases, with 23 bases sitting between them. The DNA for the CDR3 is TGTGCCAGCAGCCTCGGGGGCAGGCTAGCGAGGTCGGATACGCAGTATTTT. Encoded protein: CASSLGGRLARSDTQYF.

CDR3 region: CASSLVSYEQYF. The DNA for the CDR3 is TGTGCCAGCAGCTTGGTCTCCTACGAGCAGTACTTC. This chain uses TRBV7-9 with TRBJ2-7; D uncertain. Between the trimmed V and J ends, which lost 3 bases and 0 bases, there was a span of 3 bases. In germline, CDR1 is SEHNR, CDR2 FQNEAQ (reference sequence). The CDR3 runs to 12 residues.

The CDR3 DNA is TGTGCCAGCAGCTTAGAGGGCAGCTCCTACGAGCAGTACTTC. This encodes CASSLEGSSYEQYF. The chain employs TRBV7-9 and TRBJ2-7, with D hard to call. Germline V gene lookup returns CDR1 SEHNR and CDR2 FQNEAQ (reference sequence). The CDR3 length is 14 residues. Between the trimmed V and J ends, which lost 1 base and 0 bases, there was a span of 7 bases.

This chain joins TRBV5-4 and TRBJ2-1; 9 bases map to TRBD2. The CDR3 is made up of 16 amino acids. Per the germline V gene, CDR1 is SGHNT and CDR2 is YYREEE (reference sequence). Unmatched junction bases numbered 11, after V lost 4 bases and J lost 6 bases. CDR3 residues: CASSANSGSRVNEQFF. As DNA, the CDR3 is TGTGCCAGCAGCGCCAATAGCGGGAGTAGGGTCAATGAGCAGTTCTTC.

The chain recombines TRBV10-3 with TRBJ2-3; 9 nucleotides align to TRBD2. Per the germline V gene, CDR1 is ENHRY and CDR2 is SYGVKD. J gave up 14 bases and V 5 bases, and 8 bases lay outside the gene matches. The CDR3 has 12 residues. In DNA form, the CDR3 reads TGTGCCATCAGTTTGTATAGCGGGAGTCTGTATTTT. It is translated as CAISLYSGSLYF.

The chain recombines TRBV5-4 with TRBJ2-2; 10 bases are a match to TRBD1. The CDR3 is made up of 15 amino acids. J was trimmed by 7 bases and V by 4 bases; bases with no gene match: 7. Germline-derived CDR1 and CDR2 are SGHNT and YYREEE (reference sequence). CDR3 protein: CASSADRGFGGELFF. The CDR3 DNA sequence: TGTGCCAGCAGCGCGGACAGGGGGTTCGGCGGGGAGCTGTTTTTT.

V and J are TRBV30 and TRBJ2-1; D gene unclear. Trimming pared 1 base from V and 0 bases from J, leaving 10 bases between. The V gene's germline CDR1 is GTSNPN and CDR2 SVGIG (reference sequence). This CDR3 is 15 amino acids long. CDR3 residues: CAWSALKTSYNEQFF. CDR3 sequence (DNA): TGTGCCTGGAGTGCCTTGAAGACCTCCTACAATGAGCAGTTCTTC.

V gene TRBV5-1 combines with J gene TRBJ1-5; TRBD1 might be the D (5 bases). CDR3 length equals 17 residues. V was shortened by 5 bases and J by 1 base, with 19 bases between the two germline ends. In germline, CDR1 is SGHRS, CDR2 YFSETQ. This chain's CDR3 is CASSTGGGELSNQPQHF. DNA for the CDR3: TGCGCCAGCAGTACTGGGGGAGGGGAACTAAGCAATCAGCCCCAGCATTTT.

The rearrangement uses TRBV19 and TRBJ1-2, with TRBD1 identical over 8 bases. Germline CDR1 and CDR2: LNHDA and SQIVND (reference sequence). The CDR3 spans 14 residues. The V segment lost 7 bases and the J segment 4 bases; nucleotides outside the gene matches: 8. The CDR3 sequence: CASKGGTGPYGYTF. The CDR3 nucleotides are TGTGCCAGTAAGGGGGGGACAGGACCCTATGGCTACACCTTC.

This chain links TRBV6-1 with TRBJ2-2, with unresolved D. The CDR3 length is 13 residues. Looked up from germline, CDR1 is MNHNS and CDR2 is SASEGT. Trimming removed 10 bases from V and 4 bases from J, with 13 bases in between. Here the CDR3 DNA reads TGTGCCACCCGAAGTCCAGGCACCGGGGAGCTGTTTTTT. Its protein product is CATRSPGTGELFF.

This clone was seen just once. The chain has TRBV10-3 and TRBJ1-1, with D possibly being TRBD1 (5 bases). The CDR3 has 17 residues. Deletions cut 5 bases from V and 4 bases from J, with 23 bases between. Germline assignment: CDR1 ENHRY and CDR2 SYGVKD. The CDR3 nucleotides read TGTGCCATCAGTCCCAATCAAGGTAGCAGGGCGAGCACTGAAGCTTTCTTT. It encodes CAISPNQGSRASTEAFF.

The chain is built from TRBV6-1 and TRBJ2-2, with 12 bases that match TRBD2. The CDR3 totals 15 residues. Germline V gene data show CDR1 as MNHNS and CDR2 as SASEGT. The CDR3 reads CAAQASGRDTGELFF. CDR3 nucleotide sequence: TGTGCTGCCCAAGCTAGCGGGAGGGACACCGGGGAGCTGTTTTTT.

This chain links TRBV11-3 with TRBJ2-7; tentatively, D is TRBD1 (6 bases). The CDR3 is 14 residues long. The V end was cut by 4 bases, the J end by 2 bases, with 12 bases between. Germline values: CDR1 SGHNT, CDR2 YENEEA. The CDR3 bases are TGTGCCAGCAGCTCCTCAGGGGATCCCTACGAGCAGTACTTC. Translation gives CASSSSGDPYEQYF.

The gene calls are TRBV6-5 and TRBJ2-1; 11 bases are shared with TRBD2. CDR3 length: 16 residues. The germline V gene encodes CDR1 MNHEY and CDR2 SVGAGI. J gave up 4 bases and V 0 bases, and 2 bases lay outside the gene matches. The CDR3 reads CASSYSSGRGYNEQFF. CDR3 sequence (DNA): TGTGCCAGCAGTTACTCTAGCGGGAGGGGGTACAATGAGCAGTTCTTC.

The rearrangement joins TRBV11-2 to TRBJ2-5; D call uncertain. In germline, CDR1 is SGHAT, CDR2 FQNNGV. The CDR3 is 16 amino acids. V lost 1 base and J lost 1, with 13 bases in between. CDR3 sequence reads: CASSLVVRSIQETQYF. CDR3 DNA: TGTGCCAGCAGCTTAGTGGTAAGGTCGATCCAAGAGACCCAGTACTTC.

The rearrangement uses TRBV7-9 and TRBJ2-1; 8 bases match TRBD2. From germline, CDR1 is SEHNR and CDR2 FQNEAQ (reference sequence). This CDR3 has 16 residues. The trim removed 5 bases at V and 5 bases at J, leaving 11 bases unmatched. The CDR3 DNA is TGTGCCAGCAGCCCCCCGGGGGGGGAGAAAGACAATGAGCAGTTCTTC. This codes for CASSPPGGEKDNEQFF.

The CDR3 nucleotides are TGTGCCAGCTCATTCCTAGCGGCAACGTACCAAGAGACCCAGTACTTC. Translated: CASSFLAATYQETQYF. The chain has TRBV18 and TRBJ2-5; 7 bases agree with TRBD2. The CDR3 sequence is 16 residues long. V was clipped by 5 bases and J by 0 bases; unmatched bases: 9. Germline V gives CDR1 KGHSH, CDR2 LQKENI.

The CDR3 region is CASSLGGSNEKLFF. CDR3 DNA: TGCGCCAGCAGCTTGGGGGGATCTAATGAAAAACTGTTTTTT. The V gene is TRBV5-1, the J gene TRBJ1-4, with no clear D. Trimming stripped 0 bases from V and 3 bases from J, with 6 bases between. The CDR3 has 14 amino acids. Per germline, CDR1 SGHRS and CDR2 YFSETQ.

The chain combines TRBV5-1 with TRBJ2-7; TRBD2 aligns across 9 bases. V lost 1 base and J lost 2; bases outside the gene matches: 7. Germline V gene sequence: CDR1 SGHRS, CDR2 YFSETQ. CDR3 size: 16 residues. The CDR3 region is CASSLLAGKGPYEQYF. As DNA, the CDR3 is TGCGCCAGCAGCTTGCTAGCGGGAAAAGGGCCCTACGAGCAGTACTTC.